Shown below are 26 T cell receptor beta chains from a single sample sequenced in a study of T cell changes during pregnancy in multiple sclerosis. TCRdb keeps only in-frame clones here, not all; method: immunoSEQ multiplex PCR. Here the sample spans under 45,000 clones, 85% to 95% being singletons. The source material was CD8+ T cells from peripheral blood mononuclear cells, sampled in the third trimester of pregnancy. These receptors all stem from a female donor with multiple sclerosis, enrolled in a pregnancy study.

The rearrangement links TRBV2 to TRBJ2-3; tentative D call: TRBD1 (6 bases). V was trimmed by 6 bases and J by 4 bases, leaving 14 bases between them. The germline CDR1 and CDR2 sequences are SNHLY and FYNNEI. The CDR3 is 14 amino acids. The CDR3: CASRDSSYPDTQYF. The CDR3 DNA follows: TGTGCCAGCAGGGACAGCAGTTATCCAGATACGCAGTATTTT.

This clone was detected only once. The chain links TRBV28 to TRBJ2-5, with D possibly TRBD2 on 6 matching bases. V was pared by 2 bases and J by 2 bases, with 15 bases between. The CDR3 extends over 16 amino acids. CDR1 is MDHEN and CDR2 is SYDVKM in the germline V gene. The CDR3 DNA reads TGTGCCAGCAGTTTAAGTCTCGCTGGGACTCAAGAGACCCAGTACTTC. It translates to CASSLSLAGTQETQYF.

This clone appeared once. V and J are TRBV28 and TRBJ2-7; maybe TRBD2 (7 bases). Germline V lookup: CDR1 MDHEN, CDR2 SYDVKM. The V and J ends lost 2 bases and 2 bases respectively, with 19 bases between them. The length of the CDR3 is 17 residues. The CDR3 nucleotides read TGTGCCAGCAGTTTACTCTTGGGGGGGGGCGACACCTACGAGCAGTACTTC. Translating gives CASSLLLGGGDTYEQYF.

This chain joins TRBV4-3 and TRBJ2-3, with D possibly matching TRBD1 (5 bases). This CDR3 spans 14 amino acids. V was trimmed by 1 base and J by 5 bases, leaving 10 bases between them. Germline V gene data show CDR1 as LGHNA and CDR2 as YSLEER. CDR3 amino acids: CASSQGGSGDTQYF. The DNA of the CDR3 is TGCGCCAGCAGCCAAGGGGGCTCGGGAGATACGCAGTATTTT.

The V and J genes are TRBV6-1 and TRBJ2-7, with unresolved D. Germline lookup yields CDR1 MNHNS and CDR2 SASEGT. With 3 bases removed from V and 1 base from J, the gap between germline ends came to 10 bases. The CDR3 has 14 amino acids. This chain's CDR3 is CASSEIITSYEQYF. As DNA, the CDR3 is TGTGCCAGCAGTGAGATTATTACTTCCTACGAGCAGTACTTC.

The genes are TRBV19 and TRBJ2-7; D perhaps matches TRBD1 (6 bases). This CDR3 comprises 14 residues. Trimming pared 4 bases from V and 5 bases from J, leaving 15 bases between. Germline V lookup: CDR1 LNHDA, CDR2 SQIVND (reference sequence). CDR3 loop: CASSTQGSWDEQYF. CDR3 nucleotides: TGTGCCAGTAGTACCCAGGGGAGTTGGGACGAGCAGTACTTC.

The chain uses TRBV19 and TRBJ1-1; TRBD1 matches at 10 bases. The V gene end was trimmed by 7 bases and the J gene end by 1 base; junction bases not matched to a gene: 3. CDR1 and CDR2 (germline): LNHDA, SQIVND (reference sequence). The CDR3 runs to 14 residues. The CDR3 loop is CASNWDRGNTEAFF. CDR3 bases: TGTGCCAGTAATTGGGACAGGGGGAACACTGAAGCTTTCTTT. Complete variable domain (other parts from reference TRBV19 and TRBJ1-1): DGGITQSPKYLFRKEGQNVTLSCEQNLNHDAMYWYRQDPGQGLRLIYYSQIVNDFQKGDIAEGYSVSREKKESFPLTVTSAQKNPTAFYLCASNWDRGNTEAFFGQGTRLTVV.

The CDR3 loop is CASSFESTYEQYF. In DNA, the CDR3 is TGCGCCAGCAGCTTTGAGAGTACCTACGAGCAGTACTTC. The V gene is TRBV5-1, the J gene TRBJ2-7; unclear D gene. This CDR3 has 13 residues. The V gene's germline CDR1 is SGHRS and CDR2 YFSETQ. Trimming removed 2 bases from V and 2 bases from J, with 8 bases in between.

This sequence joins TRBV14 and TRBJ2-3; perhaps TRBD1 as D (6 bases). Trimming took 4 bases from V and 2 from J, leaving 22 bases between them. Germline loops: CDR1 SGHDN, CDR2 FVKESK. The CDR3 has 18 residues. DNA for the CDR3: TGTGCCAGCAGCCCGAGATGGGGAAAGGACAGATCCACAGATACGCAGTATTTT. It yields the protein CASSPRWGKDRSTDTQYF.

The chain uses TRBV6-5 and TRBJ2-1, with a possible D match to TRBD2 (6 bases). Between the trimmed V and J ends, which lost 2 bases and 7 bases, there was a span of 6 bases. CDR1 is MNHEY and CDR2 is SVGAGI in the germline V gene. The CDR3 extends over 12 amino acids. The CDR3 spells CASSYGGNEQFF. In DNA form, the CDR3 reads TGTGCCAGCAGTTACGGAGGGAATGAGCAGTTCTTC.

The chain combines TRBV27 with TRBJ2-3; tentatively, D is TRBD2 (6 bases). CDR1 is MNHEY and CDR2 is SMNVEV in the germline V gene (reference sequence). This CDR3 region has 16 residues. V lost 3 bases and J 4 bases, leaving 17 bases between the germline ends. CDR3 loop: CASSFGGMVVPDTQYF. The DNA of the CDR3 is TGTGCCAGCAGTTTCGGGGGAATGGTAGTACCAGATACGCAGTATTTT.

This chain joins TRBV6-5 and TRBJ2-3; 8 positions agree with TRBD2. CDR3 length equals 14 residues. The germline V gene encodes CDR1 MNHEY and CDR2 SVGAGI. V lost 4 bases and J lost 1; bases outside the gene matches: 1. The CDR3 bases are TGTGCCAGCAGTTCGGGGGGGGGCACAGATACGCAGTATTTT. Its protein product is CASSSGGGTDTQYF.

The chain is built from TRBV28 and TRBJ1-5; tentatively, D is TRBD1 (5 bases). Trimming took off 5 bases at V and 2 bases at J, with 13 bases between the two ends. CDR3 length: 15 amino acids. Germline lookup yields CDR1 MDHEN and CDR2 SYDVKM. CDR3 loop: CASSTTVLGNQPQHF. The CDR3 region has the DNA TGTGCCAGCAGTACGACAGTCCTAGGCAATCAGCCCCAGCATTTT.

V and J are TRBV5-6 and TRBJ2-1, with D possibly matching TRBD2 (5 bases). Trimming pared 4 bases from V and 5 bases from J, leaving 25 bases between. The germline V gene has CDR1 SGHDT and CDR2 YYEEEE. The CDR3 has 18 amino acids. CDR3 bases: TGTGCCAGCAGCCCAAACACTGGGGTTCTAGCCTGGGACAATGAGCAGTTCTTC. Translation gives CASSPNTGVLAWDNEQFF.

This clone was detected only a few times. The V gene is TRBV7-6, the J gene TRBJ1-5, with 8 bases lining up with TRBD1. CDR1 and CDR2 from the germline V gene are SGHVS and FNYEAQ. The ends lost 0 bases at V and 3 bases at J; junction bases unmatched: 7. The CDR3 consists of 17 residues. CDR3 sequence (DNA): TGTGCCAGCAGCTTAGCGGCGGGACAGGAAAACAATCAGCCCCAGCATTTT. Protein sequence: CASSLAAGQENNQPQHF.

The chain recombines TRBV9 with TRBJ2-6, with D perhaps matching TRBD1 (6 bases). CDR1 is SGDLS, CDR2 YYNGEE, per germline. Trimming stripped 4 bases from V and 0 bases from J, with 17 bases between. CDR3 length: 18 residues. The CDR3 sequence: CASSTPTGSNSGANVLTF. In DNA form, the CDR3 reads TGTGCCAGCAGCACACCGACAGGCAGCAACTCTGGGGCCAACGTCCTGACTTTC.

The gene calls are TRBV7-9 and TRBJ1-4, with D hard to call. Trimming took off 5 bases at V and 3 bases at J, with 16 bases between the two ends. This CDR3 is built from 16 residues. Germline assignment: CDR1 SEHNR and CDR2 FQNEAQ (reference sequence). The CDR3 nucleotides read TGTGCCAGCAGCCGGAAGGAGATATCGGCTAATGAAAAACTGTTTTTT. Protein sequence: CASSRKEISANEKLFF.

Points on this clone: This sample includes further DNA sequences coding for the same CDR3. The genes are TRBV11-3 and TRBJ2-7; no reliable D call. The CDR3 extends over 13 amino acids. Per the germline V gene, CDR1 is SGHNT and CDR2 is YENEEA. V shed 0 bases and J shed 3 bases, with 6 bases lying between them. CDR3 protein: CASSLDPNYEQYF. The CDR3 bases are TGTGCCAGCAGCTTAGACCCTAACTACGAGCAGTACTTC.

The J gene is TRBJ2-7, the V gene TRBV4-3; 15 bases are a match to TRBD2. Germline V CDR1 and CDR2: LGHNA, YSLEER. With V trimmed by 5 bases and J by 1 base, 3 bases remained unmatched. The CDR3 covers 16 residues. This chain's CDR3 is CASSYGTSGGSYEQYF. In DNA, the CDR3 is TGCGCCAGCAGCTACGGGACTAGCGGGGGGTCCTACGAGCAGTACTTC.

The V and J genes are TRBV30 and TRBJ2-7, with 7 bases fitting TRBD1. V lost 7 bases to trimming and J lost 0 bases; unmatched junction nucleotides: 6. CDR3 size: 13 residues. CDR1 is GTSNPN and CDR2 is SVGIG in the germline V gene (reference sequence). CDR3 in amino acids: CASNDRDSYEQYF. DNA of the CDR3: TGTGCCTCAAACGACAGGGACTCCTACGAGCAGTACTTC.

For the CDR3, the DNA is TGTGCCAGCAGTTTAACGGGATACAATCAGCCCCAGCATTTT. It codes for CASSLTGYNQPQHF. The chain uses TRBV27 and TRBJ1-5; the D is unclear. The V end was cut by 2 bases, the J end by 3 bases, with 8 bases between. CDR1 and CDR2 from the germline V gene are MNHEY and SMNVEV (reference sequence). CDR3 length equals 14 residues.

This rearrangement joins TRBV4-1 to TRBJ1-5, with D uncertain. V lost 1 base to trimming and J lost 0 bases, with 13 bases between them. Per germline, CDR1 MGHRA and CDR2 YSYEKL. CDR3 size: 17 residues. CDR3 sequence (DNA): TGCGCCAGCAGCCAAGTGGTTGCCTCCTATAGCAATCAGCCCCAGCATTTT. This gives the protein CASSQVVASYSNQPQHF.

The chain has TRBV7-2 and TRBJ2-3; 10 bases map to TRBD2. Germline CDR1 and CDR2: SGHTA and FQGNSA. The J segment lost 0 bases and the V segment lost 7 bases, leaving 13 bases of the junction unmatched. CDR3 length equals 18 residues. CDR3 coding DNA: TGTGCCAGCACCTCCATGGTAGCGGGAGGCTCTAGCACAGATACGCAGTATTTT. As protein: CASTSMVAGGSSTDTQYF.

CDR3 DNA: TGTGCCAGCAGCTTCGCCGAGGGGGCGGGTGGCTACACCTTC. Protein: CASSFAEGAGGYTF. The chain has TRBV11-3 and TRBJ1-2; 7 bases align to TRBD1. CDR1 SGHNT and CDR2 YENEEA come from the germline V gene. Trimming removed 3 bases from V and 7 bases from J; junction bases left unmatched: 8. This CDR3 has 14 amino acids.

The rearrangement uses TRBV11-1 and TRBJ2-6, with D possibly matching TRBD1 (6 bases). This CDR3 is built from 19 residues. The germline gives CDR1 SGHAT, CDR2 FQDESV (reference sequence). With 2 bases removed from V and 2 bases from J, the gap between germline ends came to 19 bases. As DNA, the CDR3 is TGTGCCAGCAGCTTAAGTGGCCCAGAGGGGGTGGCTGGGGCCAACGTCCTGACTTTC. It encodes CASSLSGPEGVAGANVLTF. The variable domain in full, with the rest retrieved from reference TRBV11-1 and TRBJ2-6, is EAEVAQSPRYKITEKSQAVAFWCDPISGHATLYWYRQILGQGPELLVQFQDESVVDDSQLPKDRFSAERLKGVDSTLKIQPAELGDSAMYLCASSLSGPEGVAGANVLTFGAGSRLTVL.

This chain connects TRBV15 to TRBJ2-7; 7 nucleotides match TRBD2. The CDR3 runs to 16 residues. The V gene's germline CDR1 is LNHNV and CDR2 YYDKDF (reference sequence). V shed 1 base, J shed 4 bases, and the junction held 10 bases outside the gene matches. CDR3 bases: TGTGCCACCAGCAGAGCCCAGGGACTACTAGGGTACGAGCAGTACTTC. As protein: CATSRAQGLLGYEQYF.